A single sample is the source of the 10 T cell receptor beta chains below, sequenced in a study of blood T cell repertoires in COVID-19. The repertoire was sequenced with immunoSEQ multiplex PCR; TCRdb's copy has only in-frame clones and lacks some. The data contain some 330,000 clones, over 70% of them singletons. The sequencing input was PBMCs or T cells enriched from blood (not recorded which). These receptors were taken from a man under 40 who had recovered from COVID-19.

This chain uses TRBV28 with TRBJ2-2; 15 bases fit TRBD2. From germline, CDR1 is MDHEN and CDR2 SYDVKM. Trimming removed 4 bases from V and 5 bases from J; junction bases left unmatched: 14. The CDR3 is 20 residues long. This CDR3 reads CASSSGLAGGTFLNTGELFF. CDR3 in DNA: TGTGCCAGCAGTTCCGGACTAGCGGGAGGGACCTTCCTTAATACCGGGGAGCTGTTTTTT.

The V call is TRBV5-1, the J call TRBJ2-1; 8 bases are a match to TRBD1. CDR1 is SGHRS and CDR2 is YFSETQ in the germline V gene. The V segment lost 0 bases and the J segment 8 bases; nucleotides outside the gene matches: 4. The CDR3 contains 14 residues. This chain's CDR3 is CASSLADRGHEQFF. The DNA of the CDR3 is TGCGCCAGCAGCTTGGCCGACAGGGGACATGAGCAGTTCTTC.

This chain joins TRBV6-1 and TRBJ2-4; D call uncertain. This CDR3 has 15 amino acids. V lost 2 bases and J lost 0, with 8 bases in between. Germline loops: CDR1 MNHNS, CDR2 SASEGT. CDR3 sequence: CASSESAVAKNIQYF. The CDR3 region has the DNA TGTGCCAGCAGTGAATCGGCGGTAGCCAAAAACATTCAGTACTTC.

The chain joins TRBV4-1 to TRBJ1-2; no clear D. The CDR3 covers 15 residues. Trimming pared 0 bases from V and 0 bases from J, leaving 8 bases between. Looked up from germline, CDR1 is MGHRA and CDR2 is YSYEKL. CDR3 DNA sequence: TGCGCCAGCAGCCAAGAGAGGGTTCCTAACTATGGCTACACCTTC. As protein: CASSQERVPNYGYTF.

The V call is TRBV28, the J call TRBJ1-2; tentatively, D is TRBD1 (5 bases). This CDR3 is built from 15 residues. CDR1 and CDR2 from the germline V gene are MDHEN and SYDVKM. Trimming left V 5 bases short and J 4 bases short, with 17 bases between. CDR3 nucleotides: TGTGCCAGCAGTACGGGGGGGAGCTTGGTCTATGGCTACACCTTC. This codes for CASSTGGSLVYGYTF.

The genes are TRBV5-4 and TRBJ2-5; 8 positions agree with TRBD2. Trimming took 2 bases from V and 2 from J; bases not matched to a gene: 2. In germline, CDR1 is SGHNT, CDR2 YYREEE (reference sequence). CDR3 length: 14 residues. CDR3 loop: CASSLLAAQETQYF. The DNA for the CDR3 is TGTGCCAGCAGCTTACTAGCGGCTCAAGAGACCCAGTACTTC. Combining the CDR3 with reference TRBV5-4 and TRBJ2-5 gives the whole variable domain ETGVTQSPTHLIKTRGQQVTLRCSSQSGHNTVSWYQQALGQGPQFIFQYYREEENGRGNFPPRFSGLQFPNYSSELNVNALELDDSALYLCASSLLAAQETQYFGPGTRLLVL.

The CDR3 nucleotides are TGTGCCAGCAGTTCACAAGCGATTCGGGAGTACGAGCAGTACTTC. This translates into CASSSQAIREYEQYF. J is TRBJ2-7 and V is TRBV6-5, with a possible D match to TRBD2 (6 bases). The germline gives CDR1 MNHEY, CDR2 SVGAGI. V was pared by 4 bases and J by 4 bases, with 17 bases between. The CDR3 is 15 amino acids.

V is TRBV5-4 and J is TRBJ1-6; D perhaps matches TRBD1 (5 bases). The CDR3 contains 15 residues. CDR1 SGHNT and CDR2 YYREEE come from the germline V gene (reference sequence). Trimming cost V 0 bases and J 9 bases, with 13 bases left between them. CDR3 sequence: CASSLASGPFSPLHF. CDR3 DNA: TGTGCCAGCAGCTTGGCTTCAGGGCCTTTTTCACCCCTCCACTTT.

In this sample, this clone turned up once. The chain has TRBV18 and TRBJ1-1; TRBD1 might be the D (5 bases). V was trimmed by 6 bases and J by 1 base, leaving 12 bases between them. CDR1 KGHSH and CDR2 LQKENI come from the germline V gene. The CDR3 sequence is 14 residues long. The CDR3 sequence is CASSVGGTNTEAFF. CDR3 in DNA: TGTGCCAGCTCCGTCGGGGGGACGAACACTGAAGCTTTCTTT.

Comment on this clone: This sample also contains other DNA sequences that code for the same CDR3. The chain combines TRBV5-1 with TRBJ2-7; possible D gene TRBD2, 6 bases. The CDR3 is 13 amino acids. Germline CDR1 SGHRS, CDR2 YFSETQ. Trimming left V 1 base short and J 4 bases short, with 9 bases between. CDR3 loop: CASSLSAGYEQYF. The CDR3 DNA reads TGCGCCAGCAGCTTGAGCGCGGGATACGAGCAGTACTTC.